These T cell receptor beta chains were read from a single sample in a study of T cell repertoires in cytomegalovirus infection. TCRdb re-derived calls from the reads in MiXCR, one entry per CDR3 protein. The sample lists some 940,000 distinct CDR3 sequences, less than 35% occurring once. Their antigen targets remain unknown. Sequencing used cultured CD8+ T cells from PBMCs, obtained from culture after CMV antigen stimulation. These receptors all come from a human donor in good health (CMV status not recorded). Some clones in this sample may be carry-over from other donors' samples. The CDR3 runs from the conserved cysteine through the conserved F or W. A D gene is named only where the DNA matches it firmly. Clone size is stated in some rows and not others, as once, few, many or a class when expanded.

clone size,D gene,J gene,V gene,CDR3 protein
few,-,TRBJ2-1,TRBV27,CASSHGTSDNEQFF
few,TRBD1,TRBJ2-4,TRBV11-1,CASSLARDRAKNIQYF
few,-,TRBJ1-2,TRBV5-6,CASSRLGTLYGYTF
-,-,TRBJ1-2,TRBV5-6,CASSLLGDYGYTF
-,-,TRBJ2-3,TRBV27,CASSLLWGGSDTQYF
few,-,TRBJ2-7,TRBV12-3/TRBV12-4,CASSLPTQEQYF
-,-,TRBJ2-7,TRBV25-1,CASSHRESYEQYF
few,-,TRBJ2-5,TRBV12-3/TRBV12-4,CASSLGGGWGETQYF
many,-,TRBJ1-1,TRBV14,CASSQDMTGRGGTEAFF
few,-,TRBJ2-7,TRBV7-9,CASSLGRQGEQYF
once,-,TRBJ2-2,TRBV19,CASSIDGGPAGELFF
-,TRBD2,TRBJ2-3,TRBV6-8,CASAAGELDTQYF
-,-,TRBJ2-1,TRBV7-3,CASSLTGLGNNEQFF
many,-,TRBJ2-1,TRBV7-6,CASSPLPGNNEQFF
-,-,TRBJ2-1,TRBV4-1,CTSSQAPNSYNEQFF
-,TRBD1,TRBJ1-1,TRBV19,CASSIGQVIMNTEAFF
-,-,TRBJ2-2,TRBV6-1,CASSTFLGDPGELFF
many,-,TRBJ2-5,TRBV12-3/TRBV12-4,CASTGDSSETQYF
many,TRBD2,TRBJ2-7,TRBV7-8,CASSLSTSGGYEQYF
few,-,TRBJ1-5,TRBV7-9,CASSRYNQPQHF
few,TRBD1,TRBJ1-1,TRBV7-6,CASSPRQGVDAFF
-,TRBD2,TRBJ2-1,TRBV7-2,CASSRYSGGVPNEQFF
once,TRBD1,TRBJ1-1,TRBV6-2/TRBV6-3,CASSGQGENTEAFF
many,-,TRBJ1-5,TRBV28,CASSSPTGRQPQHF
-,TRBD1,TRBJ2-7,TRBV6-6,CASSYGTETYEQYF
few,-,TRBJ2-3,TRBV28,CASSFVTRRQISTDTQYF
-,-,TRBJ2-1,TRBV12-5,CASGFELDNEQFF
few,-,TRBJ2-1,TRBV7-9,CASSSPTRNEQFF
-,-,TRBJ1-1,TRBV28,CASTSRDRVNTEAFF
few,-,TRBJ2-3,TRBV10-2,CASGGLSSTDTQYF
few,-,TRBJ1-6,TRBV4-3,CASSQDTGRNSPLHF
few,-,TRBJ2-7,TRBV5-6,CASSSGSGEQYF
few,-,TRBJ2-5,TRBV7-3,CASSLIRGGRETQYF
-,-,TRBJ2-6,TRBV4-3,CASSQTATSGANVLTF
-,TRBD2,TRBJ2-5,TRBV6-1,CASGAAGATETQYF
few,-,TRBJ1-1,TRBV6-5,CASSYGSRGTEAFF
-,-,TRBJ1-2,TRBV2,CASSERLVHGYTF
many,-,TRBJ1-4,TRBV7-8,CASAGTGNENLFF
many,TRBD2,TRBJ2-3,TRBV4-3,CASSQVAGGLTDTQYF
-,-,TRBJ1-1,TRBV7-2,CASSLVSQAGGNTEAFF
few,-,TRBJ2-3,TRBV19,CASSMGPRGGDTQYF
few,TRBD2,TRBJ2-1,TRBV6-1,CASSASGGWDEQFF
few,-,TRBJ1-3,TRBV7-9,CASSLAAGPLRNTIYF
few,TRBD2,TRBJ2-3,TRBV14,CASSQLAGVMDTQYF
-,-,TRBJ1-3,TRBV27,CASSLSAGWTGNTIYF